This TCR beta chain was observed in a study of post-analysis software for immune sequencing data. Study results and limitations: There were a few TRBV segments more frequent in patients than controls, and TRBV5-6, TRBV5-1 and TRBV20-1 were among them.

CDR1 is DFQATT and CDR2 is SNEGSKA in the germline V gene (reference sequence). The CDR3 runs 15 residues. V shed 0 bases, J shed 1 base, and the junction held 6 bases outside the gene matches. As concerns this clonotype: What it binds is unknown.

Prepared libraries of TCR beta cDNA carried unique molecular identifiers. TCRdb reanalysed the PCR reads using MiXCR and keeps one entry per CDR3 protein. The sample carries 700,000 to 900,000 distinct CDR3 sequences, just over 45% recorded once. The chain combines TRBV20-1 with TRBJ2-7; 7 bases align to TRBD2. This clonotype originated in a girl aged 5 to 17 with multiple sclerosis. Material for sequencing was blood. The CDR3 DNA reads as TGCAGTGCTAGAGATACGGCTAGCGGTTCCTACGAGCAGTACTTC. Translation: CSARDTASGSYEQYF.